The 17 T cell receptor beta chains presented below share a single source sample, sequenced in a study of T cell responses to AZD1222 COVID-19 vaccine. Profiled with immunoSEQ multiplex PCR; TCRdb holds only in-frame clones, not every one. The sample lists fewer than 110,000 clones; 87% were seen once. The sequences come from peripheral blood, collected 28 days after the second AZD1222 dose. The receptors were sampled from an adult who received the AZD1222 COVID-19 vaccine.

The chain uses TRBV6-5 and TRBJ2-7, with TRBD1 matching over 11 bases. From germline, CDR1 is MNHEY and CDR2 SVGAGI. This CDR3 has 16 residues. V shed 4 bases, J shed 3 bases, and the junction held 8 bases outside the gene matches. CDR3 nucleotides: TGTGCCAGCAGTTCTGCGTCCGGGACAGGGGGCTACGAGCAGTACTTC. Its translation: CASSSASGTGGYEQYF.

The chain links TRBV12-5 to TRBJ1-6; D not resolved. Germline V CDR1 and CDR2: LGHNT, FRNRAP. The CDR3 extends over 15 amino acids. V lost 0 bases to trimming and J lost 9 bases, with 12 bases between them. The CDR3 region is CASGLVPSRRSPLHF. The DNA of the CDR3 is TGTGCTAGTGGTTTGGTACCATCGAGGCGTTCACCCCTCCACTTT.

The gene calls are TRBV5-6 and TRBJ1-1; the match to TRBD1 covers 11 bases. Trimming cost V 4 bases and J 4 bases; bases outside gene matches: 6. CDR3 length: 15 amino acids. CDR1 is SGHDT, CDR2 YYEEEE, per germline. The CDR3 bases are TGTGCCAGCAGCACTGGACAGGGGGCAGGCACTGAAGCTTTCTTT. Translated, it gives CASSTGQGAGTEAFF.

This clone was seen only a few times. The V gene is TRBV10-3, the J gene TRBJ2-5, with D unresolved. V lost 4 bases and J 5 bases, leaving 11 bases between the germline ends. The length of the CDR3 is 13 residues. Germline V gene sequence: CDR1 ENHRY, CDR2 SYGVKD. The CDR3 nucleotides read TGTGCCATCAGTGTCCGGGTGGCGGAGACCCAGTACTTC. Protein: CAISVRVAETQYF.

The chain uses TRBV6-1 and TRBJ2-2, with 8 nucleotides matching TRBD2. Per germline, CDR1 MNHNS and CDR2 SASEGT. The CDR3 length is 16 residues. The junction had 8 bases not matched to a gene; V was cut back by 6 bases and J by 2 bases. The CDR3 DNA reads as TGTGCCAGCAGCGAACCGGGACTAGTCAACACCGGGGAGCTGTTTTTT. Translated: CASSEPGLVNTGELFF.

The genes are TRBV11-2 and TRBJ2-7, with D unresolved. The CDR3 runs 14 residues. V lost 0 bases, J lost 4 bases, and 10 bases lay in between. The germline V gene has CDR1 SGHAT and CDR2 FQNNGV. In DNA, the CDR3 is TGTGCCAGCAGCTTAGATCTTTCCGGATACGAGCAGTACTTC. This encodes CASSLDLSGYEQYF.

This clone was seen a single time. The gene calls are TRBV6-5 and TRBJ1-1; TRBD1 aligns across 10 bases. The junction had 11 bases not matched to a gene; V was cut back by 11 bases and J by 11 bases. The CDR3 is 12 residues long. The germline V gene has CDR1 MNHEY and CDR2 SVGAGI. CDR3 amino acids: CAAHTGDRGAFF. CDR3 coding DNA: TGTGCCGCCCATACCGGGGACAGGGGTGCTTTCTTT.

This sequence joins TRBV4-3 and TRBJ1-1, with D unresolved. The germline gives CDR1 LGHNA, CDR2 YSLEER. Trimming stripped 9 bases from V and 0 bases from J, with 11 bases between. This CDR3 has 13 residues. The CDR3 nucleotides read TGCGCCAGTCGCCGAAGTTTGAACACTGAAGCTTTCTTT. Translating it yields CASRRSLNTEAFF.

CDR3 sequence: CASSRDSGDEKLFF. CDR3 DNA: TGTGCCAGCAGCCGGGACTCTGGGGATGAAAAACTGTTTTTT. The J gene is TRBJ1-4, the V gene TRBV6-4; tentative D call: TRBD1 (5 bases). V lost 6 bases and J 6 bases, leaving 14 bases between the germline ends. Germline V CDR1 and CDR2: MRHNA, SNTAGT. The CDR3 loop spans 14 amino acids.

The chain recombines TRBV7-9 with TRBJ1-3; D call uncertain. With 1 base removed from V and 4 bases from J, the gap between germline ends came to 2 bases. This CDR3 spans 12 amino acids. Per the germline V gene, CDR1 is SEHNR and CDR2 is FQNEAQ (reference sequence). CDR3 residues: CASSLVGNTIYF. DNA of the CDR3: TGTGCCAGCAGCTTAGTGGGAAACACCATATATTTT.

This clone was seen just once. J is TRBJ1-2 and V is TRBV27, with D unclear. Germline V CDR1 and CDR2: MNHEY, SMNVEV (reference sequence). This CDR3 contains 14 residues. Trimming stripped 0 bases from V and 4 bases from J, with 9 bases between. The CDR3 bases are TGTGCCAGCAGTTTATCCGCTTCCCGCTATGGCTACACCTTC. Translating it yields CASSLSASRYGYTF.

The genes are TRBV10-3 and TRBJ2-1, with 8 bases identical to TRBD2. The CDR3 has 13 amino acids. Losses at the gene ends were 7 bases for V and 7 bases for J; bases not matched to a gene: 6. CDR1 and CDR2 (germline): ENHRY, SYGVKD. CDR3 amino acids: CAITGTSANEQFF. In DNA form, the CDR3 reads TGTGCCATCACCGGGACTAGTGCAAATGAGCAGTTCTTC.

Here the CDR3 reads CASSPPAKWETQYF. For the CDR3, the DNA is TGTGCCAGCTCACCACCGGCCAAGTGGGAGACCCAGTACTTC. The chain carries TRBV18 and TRBJ2-5; no clear D. The V gene's germline CDR1 is KGHSH and CDR2 LQKENI. V lost 0 bases to trimming and J lost 5 bases, with 10 bases between them. The CDR3 runs 14 residues.

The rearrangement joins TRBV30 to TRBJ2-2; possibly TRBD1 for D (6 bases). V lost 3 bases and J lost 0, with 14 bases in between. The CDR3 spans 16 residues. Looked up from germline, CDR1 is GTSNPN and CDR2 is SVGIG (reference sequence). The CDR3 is CAWRRDRRPNTGELFF. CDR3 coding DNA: TGTGCCTGGAGGCGAGACAGGCGACCGAACACCGGGGAGCTGTTTTTT.

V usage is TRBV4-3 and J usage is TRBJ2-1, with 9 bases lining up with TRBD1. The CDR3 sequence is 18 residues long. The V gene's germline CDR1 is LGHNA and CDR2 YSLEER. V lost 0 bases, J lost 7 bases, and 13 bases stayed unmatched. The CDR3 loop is CASSQDQGQGTGGNEQFF. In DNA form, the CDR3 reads TGCGCCAGCAGCCAAGATCAGGGACAGGGAACGGGGGGTAATGAGCAGTTCTTC.

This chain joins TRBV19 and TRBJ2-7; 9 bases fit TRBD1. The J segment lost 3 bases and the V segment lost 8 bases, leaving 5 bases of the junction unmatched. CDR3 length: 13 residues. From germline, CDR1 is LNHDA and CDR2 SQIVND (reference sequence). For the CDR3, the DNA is TGTGCCAGTGGACAGGGGCACCTCTACGAGCAGTACTTC. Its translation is CASGQGHLYEQYF.

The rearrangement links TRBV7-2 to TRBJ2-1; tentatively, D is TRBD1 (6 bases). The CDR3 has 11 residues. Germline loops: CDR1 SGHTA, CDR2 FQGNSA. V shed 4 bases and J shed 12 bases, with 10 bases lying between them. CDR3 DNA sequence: TGTGCCAGCAGCTCCAGACAGGTGCAGTTCTTC. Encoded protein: CASSSRQVQFF. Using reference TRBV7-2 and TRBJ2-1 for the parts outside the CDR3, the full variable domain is GAGVSQSPSNKVTEKGKDVELRCDPISGHTALYWYRQSLGQGLEFLIYFQGNSAPDKSGLPSDRFSAERTGGSVSTLTIQRTQQEDSAVYLCASSSRQVQFFGPGTRLTVL.